This T cell receptor beta chain is from a study of a mutant IDH1 vaccine in newly diagnosed glioma. This CDR3 is built from 16 residues. The germline V gene has CDR1 LNHDA and CDR2 SQIVND (reference sequence). V was cut by 0 bases and J by 0 bases, with 9 bases left in between. Libraries were prepared by immunoSEQ multiplex PCR; TCRdb keeps only in-frame clonotypes and omits some of them. The data contain 50,000 to 65,000 clones, around 83% of them singletons. As to time point: week 47, end of study. All doses held 300 ug of mutant IDH1 20-mer peptide, with topical imiquimod. Remarks on this clone: The antigen is unknown.

The source of this sequence is a woman aged 50 to 60 with glioma. Sequenced material: PBMCs, taken from a glioma patient whose treatment included an IDH1 peptide vaccine. The gene calls are TRBV19 and TRBJ1-5, with a tentative D call TRBD1 (5 bases). The CDR3 region has the DNA TGTGCCAGTAGTATAGATGCAGGGTATAGCAATCAGCCCCAGCATTTT. Its translation is CASSIDAGYSNQPQHF.